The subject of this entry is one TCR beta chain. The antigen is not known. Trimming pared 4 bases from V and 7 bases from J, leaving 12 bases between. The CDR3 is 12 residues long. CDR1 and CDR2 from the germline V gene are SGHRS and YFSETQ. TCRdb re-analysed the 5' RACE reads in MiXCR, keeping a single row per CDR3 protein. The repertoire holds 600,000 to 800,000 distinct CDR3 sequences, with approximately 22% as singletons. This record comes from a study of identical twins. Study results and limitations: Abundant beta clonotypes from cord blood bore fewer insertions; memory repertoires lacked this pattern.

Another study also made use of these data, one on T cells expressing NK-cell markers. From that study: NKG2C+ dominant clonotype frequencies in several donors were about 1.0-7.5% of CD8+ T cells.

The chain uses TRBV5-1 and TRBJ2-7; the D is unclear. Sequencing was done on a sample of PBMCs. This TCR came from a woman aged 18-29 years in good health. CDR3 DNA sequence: TGCGCCAGCAGCCTCTACGAAGGAGAGCAGTACTTC. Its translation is CASSLYEGEQYF.